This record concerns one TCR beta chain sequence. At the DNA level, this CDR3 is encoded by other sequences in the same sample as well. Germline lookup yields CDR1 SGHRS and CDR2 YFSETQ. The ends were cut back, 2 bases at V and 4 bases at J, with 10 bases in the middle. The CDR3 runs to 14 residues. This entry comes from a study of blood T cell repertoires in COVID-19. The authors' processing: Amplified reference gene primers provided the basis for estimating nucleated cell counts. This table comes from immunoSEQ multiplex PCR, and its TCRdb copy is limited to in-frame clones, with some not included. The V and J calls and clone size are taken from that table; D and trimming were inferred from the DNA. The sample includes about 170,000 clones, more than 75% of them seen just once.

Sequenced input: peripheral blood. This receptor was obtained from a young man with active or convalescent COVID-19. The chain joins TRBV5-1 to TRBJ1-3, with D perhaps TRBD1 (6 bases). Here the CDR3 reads CASSLTGRGNTIYF. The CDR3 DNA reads TGCGCCAGCAGCTTAACAGGGCGGGGAAACACCATATATTTT. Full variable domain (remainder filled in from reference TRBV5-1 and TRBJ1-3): KAGVTQTPRYLIKTRGQQVTLSCSPISGHRSVSWYQQTPGQGLQFLFEYFSETQRNKGNFPGRFSGRQFSNSRSEMNVSTLELGDSALYLCASSLTGRGNTIYFGEGSWLTVV.